This TCR beta chain was found in a study of kidney transplant recipient with SARS-CoV-2 infection. This clonotype has ten or more counts. Germline CDR1 reads LGHDT; CDR2 reads YNNKEL (reference sequence). V was cut by 4 bases and J by 12 bases, with 18 bases left in between. The CDR3 loop spans 13 amino acids. TCRdb analysed the reads with MiXCR anew, one entry per CDR3 protein. The sample has about 240,000 distinct CDR3 sequences; around 30% are singletons. The chain links TRBV3-1 to TRBJ1-1; the D is unclear. This receptor was taken from a male patient aged 25-45 years who had COVID-19 and was a kidney transplant recipient. Some T cells may be supplied by the graft donor. The specimen was a blood sample, collected at baseline and on roughly day 120 from a kidney transplant recipient. This CDR3 is CASSPSGYTDSFF. In DNA, the CDR3 is TGTGCCAGCAGCCCCTCGGGGTATACTGATTCTTTCTTT.